These 32 T cell receptor beta chains share one sample of origin, sequenced in a study of T cell clones after liver transplantation. TCRdb's table, derived via immunoSEQ multiplex PCR, lists solely in-frame clones and lacks some. The sample yields some 9,200 clones, over 55% seen once. The sequencing used CD8+ T cells from blood, collected at the approximately 16-month timepoint. All receptors come from a human patient who received a liver transplant. The graft donor may have given rise to some T cells.

This clone has a single count. This chain uses TRBV4-3 with TRBJ1-3; no clear D gene. Trimming cost V 1 base and J 0 bases, with 7 bases left between them. This CDR3 is 15 amino acids long. CDR1 LGHNA and CDR2 YSLEER come from the germline V gene. CDR3 sequence: CASSQGLSSGNTIYF. The DNA of the CDR3 is TGCGCCAGCAGCCAAGGTCTTAGCTCTGGAAACACCATATATTTT.

There are a few counts of this clone. This sequence joins TRBV2 and TRBJ2-7; D is unresolved. The CDR3 is made up of 15 amino acids. Germline values: CDR1 SNHLY, CDR2 FYNNEI. CDR3 loop: CASSEGQEPDYEQYV. CDR3 coding DNA: TGTGCCAGCAGCGAAGGGCAGGAACCTGACTACGAGCAGTACGTC.

The genes are TRBV18 and TRBJ1-3; D is unclear. The V end lost 2 bases, the J end lost 0 bases, and 8 bases lay between the germline ends. Per germline, CDR1 KGHSH and CDR2 LQKENI. The CDR3 is 15 amino acids. CDR3 DNA: TGTGCCAGCTCACCAGAAGGGTTCTCTGGAAACACCATATATTTT. Its translation is CASSPEGFSGNTIYF. Supplemented by reference TRBV18 and TRBJ1-3, the full variable domain reads NAGVMQNPRHLVRRRGQEARLRCSPMKGHSHVYWYRQLPEEGLKFMVYLQKENIIDESGMPKERFSAEFPKEGPSILRIQQVVRGDSAAYFCASSPEGFSGNTIYFGEGSWLTVV.

The chain recombines TRBV11-3 with TRBJ2-2; D is unclear. The CDR3 covers 13 residues. Trimming removed 4 bases from V and 4 bases from J, with 7 bases in between. Germline CDR1 SGHNT, CDR2 YENEEA. The CDR3 nucleotides are TGTGCCAGCAGCTCGACGGGCACCGGGGAGCTGTTTTTT. This encodes CASSSTGTGELFF.

The sample holds one count of this clone. The chain uses TRBV7-6 and TRBJ2-5; the D is unclear. The germline V gene encodes CDR1 SGHVS and CDR2 FNYEAQ. V was pared by 1 base and J by 5 bases, with 8 bases between. The CDR3 spans 13 residues. Here the CDR3 DNA reads TGTGCCAGCAGCTTAGAGGGTCTCGAGACCCAGTACTTC. Protein sequence: CASSLEGLETQYF.

This chain connects TRBV6-1 to TRBJ2-3; 12 bases match TRBD2. CDR3 length: 16 amino acids. Germline V gene sequence: CDR1 MNHNS, CDR2 SASEGT. The ends lost 0 bases at V and 4 bases at J; junction bases unmatched: 2. DNA of the CDR3: TGTGCCAGCAGTGAAGCGCTAGCGGGAGGGCCAGATACGCAGTATTTT. This gives the protein CASSEALAGGPDTQYF.

The chain carries TRBV5-1 and TRBJ2-5, with D perhaps matching TRBD2 (6 bases). CDR1 is SGHRS and CDR2 is YFSETQ in the germline V gene. The CDR3 is made up of 17 amino acids. Trimming stripped 0 bases from V and 4 bases from J, with 19 bases between. Here the CDR3 reads CASSLVMLREFGETQYF. CDR3 coding DNA: TGCGCCAGCAGCTTGGTTATGTTGCGGGAATTCGGAGAGACCCAGTACTTC.

In nucleotides, the CDR3 is TGTGCCAGTAACCCCAGCGGATCTAACTATGGCTACACCTTC. Its protein product is CASNPSGSNYGYTF. The V call is TRBV19, the J call TRBJ1-2; D call uncertain. V lost 7 bases and J lost 0, with 12 bases in between. CDR1 is LNHDA, CDR2 SQIVND, per germline (reference sequence). The CDR3 sequence is 14 residues long.

The chain carries TRBV5-1 and TRBJ2-3, with D uncertain. Germline V gives CDR1 SGHRS, CDR2 YFSETQ. V dropped 0 bases and J dropped 3 bases, with 14 bases sitting between them. The CDR3 runs to 16 residues. This chain's CDR3 is CASSLEAFYPTDTQYF. The CDR3 coding sequence is TGCGCCAGCAGCTTGGAGGCGTTTTACCCGACAGATACGCAGTATTTT. The full variable domain, completed using reference TRBV5-1 and TRBJ2-3, is KAGVTQTPRYLIKTRGQQVTLSCSPISGHRSVSWYQQTPGQGLQFLFEYFSETQRNKGNFPGRFSGRQFSNSRSEMNVSTLELGDSALYLCASSLEAFYPTDTQYFGPGTRLTVL.

The CDR3 DNA is TGTGCCAGCAGTGACCCGGGGACAGGAACTTACGAGCAGTACTTC. It is translated as CASSDPGTGTYEQYF. The V gene is TRBV2, the J gene TRBJ2-7; TRBD1 aligns across 8 bases. The CDR3 totals 15 residues. From germline, CDR1 is SNHLY and CDR2 FYNNEI. V lost 3 bases to trimming and J lost 4 bases; unmatched junction nucleotides: 8.

The rearrangement links TRBV29-1 to TRBJ1-1; no firm D call. The ends were cut back, 0 bases at V and 1 base at J, with 0 bases in the middle. This CDR3 is built from 11 residues. Germline CDR1 is SQVTM and CDR2 is ANQGSEA. This CDR3 is CSVEENTEAFF. The CDR3 bases are TGCAGCGTTGAAGAGAACACTGAAGCTTTCTTT.

The V and J genes are TRBV7-9 and TRBJ1-1; D is unresolved. Germline V gives CDR1 SEHNR, CDR2 FQNEAQ (reference sequence). V dropped 1 base and J dropped 4 bases, with 7 bases sitting between them. CDR3 length: 13 amino acids. The CDR3 coding sequence is TGTGCCAGCAGCTTAGGCGTCCGCACTGAAGCTTTCTTT. Its protein product is CASSLGVRTEAFF.

The V call is TRBV7-6, the J call TRBJ2-6; tentative D call: TRBD2 (6 bases). Trimming shortened V by 2 bases and J by 0 bases, and 14 bases separated the two germline ends. This CDR3 region has 18 residues. The germline V gene encodes CDR1 SGHVS and CDR2 FNYEAQ. Here the CDR3 DNA reads TGTGCCAGCAGCTTAAGCCCCTTGGGGGGCTCTGGGGCCAACGTCCTGACTTTC. Its protein product is CASSLSPLGGSGANVLTF. The variable domain in full, with the rest retrieved from reference TRBV7-6 and TRBJ2-6, is GAGVSQSPRYKVTKRGQDVALRCDPISGHVSLYWYRQALGQGPEFLTYFNYEAQQDKSGLPNDRFSAERPEGSISTLTIQRTEQRDSAMYRCASSLSPLGGSGANVLTFGAGSRLTVL.

This clone has more than one count but fewer than ten. The rearrangement uses TRBV11-3 and TRBJ2-1, with a weak D call TRBD2 (5 bases). Trimming stripped 3 bases from V and 6 bases from J, with 9 bases between. This CDR3 comprises 13 residues. CDR1 and CDR2 from the germline V gene are SGHNT and YENEEA. Written as DNA, the CDR3 is TGTGCCAGCAGCTTTGAGGGCATCAATGAGCAGTTCTTC. It is translated as CASSFEGINEQFF.

V usage is TRBV19 and J usage is TRBJ2-1; the match to TRBD2 covers 9 bases. Germline lookup yields CDR1 LNHDA and CDR2 SQIVND (reference sequence). The ends lost 4 bases at V and 2 bases at J; junction bases unmatched: 3. The CDR3 is 15 amino acids. The chain's CDR3 is CASSTVAGAYNEQFF. The CDR3, as DNA: TGTGCCAGTAGTACAGTAGCGGGGGCCTACAATGAGCAGTTCTTC.

This clone was detected only once. V usage is TRBV19 and J usage is TRBJ1-1, with D hard to call. Per the germline V gene, CDR1 is LNHDA and CDR2 is SQIVND (reference sequence). This CDR3 comprises 18 residues. The germline V and J ends were trimmed by 3 bases and 0 bases, with 20 bases remaining between them. Here the CDR3 DNA reads TGTGCCAGTAGTATGGGTACATCGAATGGGCTCATGAACACTGAAGCTTTCTTT. It translates to CASSMGTSNGLMNTEAFF.

The chain has TRBV6-5 and TRBJ2-3; D is possibly TRBD1 or TRBD2 (5 bases each). With 6 bases removed from V and 2 bases from J, the gap between germline ends came to 15 bases. Per germline, CDR1 MNHEY and CDR2 SVGAGI. This CDR3 spans 15 amino acids. This CDR3 is CASRSNPGTTDTQYF. In DNA, the CDR3 is TGTGCCAGCAGAAGCAACCCGGGGACCACAGATACGCAGTATTTT.

The chain combines TRBV5-6 with TRBJ2-5; D is ambiguous. Germline CDR1 is SGHDT and CDR2 is YYEEEE. This CDR3 comprises 17 residues. V was shortened by 4 bases and J by 3 bases, with 22 bases between the two germline ends. CDR3 DNA: TGTGCCAGCAGCCTCACCGGGCCGAGACAAGAGGAAGAGACCCAGTACTTC. It codes for CASSLTGPRQEEETQYF. Together with reference TRBV5-6 and TRBJ2-5, the CDR3 gives the full variable domain: DAGVTQSPTHLIKTRGQQVTLRCSPKSGHDTVSWYQQALGQGPQFIFQYYEEEERQRGNFPDRFSGHQFPNYSSELNVNALLLGDSALYLCASSLTGPRQEEETQYFGPGTRLLVL.

This chain uses TRBV19 with TRBJ2-1; maybe TRBD1 (6 bases). Trimming left V 4 bases short and J 8 bases short, with 9 bases between. The CDR3 loop spans 12 amino acids. Germline assignment: CDR1 LNHDA and CDR2 SQIVND (reference sequence). The CDR3 loop reads CASSSTGYEQFF. CDR3 nucleotide sequence: TGTGCCAGTAGTAGTACAGGGTATGAGCAGTTCTTC.

The chain carries TRBV6-4 and TRBJ2-6; weak D call: TRBD1 (6 bases). The V end was cut by 0 bases, the J end by 0 bases, with 6 bases between. The V gene's germline CDR1 is MRHNA and CDR2 SNTAGT. The CDR3 extends over 16 amino acids. CDR3 sequence: CASSDSDSSGANVLTF. The CDR3 region has the DNA TGTGCCAGCAGTGACTCGGACAGCTCTGGGGCCAACGTCCTGACTTTC.

CDR3 nucleotides: TGTGCCAGCAGCCAAGATGTGGGACAGGGTTTCTACGAGCAGTACTTC. Translation: CASSQDVGQGFYEQYF. V gene TRBV14 combines with J gene TRBJ2-7, with 9 bases matching TRBD1. Germline CDR1 and CDR2: SGHDN and FVKESK. V trimming: 0 bases; J trimming: 3 bases; junction bases outside the gene matches: 6. The CDR3 spans 16 residues.

The CDR3 reads CASSLGPGGGGTGELFF. For the CDR3, the DNA is TGCGCCAGCAGCTTGGGACCAGGAGGCGGAGGAACCGGGGAGCTGTTTTTT. V is TRBV5-1 and J is TRBJ2-2, with D perhaps TRBD2 (5 bases). Trimming stripped 0 bases from V and 5 bases from J, with 17 bases between. Germline CDR1 SGHRS, CDR2 YFSETQ. This CDR3 region has 17 residues.

The chain links TRBV2 to TRBJ2-5; D not certain. CDR1 and CDR2 (germline): SNHLY, FYNNEI. The CDR3 loop spans 14 amino acids. Trimming removed 6 bases at V and 0 bases at J, with 11 bases between. As DNA, the CDR3 is TGTGCCAGCAGGTCCCTGTCTAACCAAGAGACCCAGTACTTC. Translated, it gives CASRSLSNQETQYF.

The J gene is TRBJ1-5, the V gene TRBV4-3, with 11 bases that match TRBD1. Trimming cost V 3 bases and J 6 bases; bases outside gene matches: 4. Germline V gene sequence: CDR1 LGHNA, CDR2 YSLEER. The CDR3 consists of 15 residues. The DNA of the CDR3 is TGCGCCAGCAGCCAGGACAGGGGGCCCTCTCAGCCCCAGCATTTT. Protein: CASSQDRGPSQPQHF.

The chain has TRBV29-1 and TRBJ2-3; 12 bases agree with TRBD2. From germline, CDR1 is SQVTM and CDR2 ANQGSEA. J was trimmed by 5 bases and V by 1 base; bases with no gene match: 1. The CDR3 has 14 residues. The CDR3 sequence is CSVEGLAGEDTQYF. For the CDR3, the DNA is TGCAGCGTTGAAGGACTAGCGGGAGAAGATACGCAGTATTTT.

Here the CDR3 reads CASSFKVSTDTQYF. CDR3 bases: TGTGCCAGCAGCTTTAAGGTCAGCACAGATACGCAGTATTTT. This chain links TRBV7-9 with TRBJ2-3; no firm D call. V was shortened by 3 bases and J by 0 bases, with 7 bases between the two germline ends. CDR1 and CDR2 from the germline V gene are SEHNR and FQNEAQ (reference sequence). The CDR3 contains 14 residues.

As DNA, the CDR3 is TGCGCCAGCAGTGAGGACCGCACAGATACGCAGTATTTT. This encodes CASSEDRTDTQYF. The rearrangement uses TRBV10-1 and TRBJ2-3; no reliable D call. V was cut by 2 bases and J by 1 base, with 4 bases left in between. Germline V lookup: CDR1 WNHNN, CDR2 SYGVQD (reference sequence). The CDR3 contains 13 residues.

The chain has TRBV7-9 and TRBJ2-1; D remains unclear. V lost 4 bases to trimming and J lost 6 bases, with 4 bases between them. This CDR3 is built from 11 residues. CDR1 is SEHNR and CDR2 is FQNEAQ in the germline V gene (reference sequence). In nucleotides, the CDR3 is TGTGCCAGCAGCTCCACCAATGAGCAGTTCTTC. It specifies CASSSTNEQFF.

CDR3 residues: CSAPEATRDGYTF. Here the CDR3 DNA reads TGCAGCGCCCCGGAGGCGACCAGAGATGGCTACACCTTC. This rearrangement joins TRBV29-1 to TRBJ1-2; D is ambiguous. Germline-derived CDR1 and CDR2 are SQVTM and ANQGSEA. The V end lost 7 bases, the J end lost 6 bases, and 18 bases lay between the germline ends. The CDR3 has 13 residues.

CDR3 in DNA: TGTGCCAGCACGGAGCGGGAGGTACCAGATACGCAGTATTTT. The encoded protein is CASTEREVPDTQYF. The chain employs TRBV6-1 and TRBJ2-3; 9 nucleotides align to TRBD2. V lost 7 bases and J lost 4; bases outside the gene matches: 6. The CDR3 contains 14 residues. Germline lookup yields CDR1 MNHNS and CDR2 SASEGT.

The chain recombines TRBV7-7 with TRBJ2-1, with 12 bases that match TRBD2. The V gene end was trimmed by 6 bases and the J gene end by 7 bases; junction bases not matched to a gene: 7. This CDR3 region has 15 residues. Germline V gene data show CDR1 as SSHAT and CDR2 as FNYEAQ (reference sequence). CDR3 nucleotide sequence: TGTGCCAGCAGTCTGCTAGCGGGGGGGCCGAATGAGCAGTTCTTC. Translating it yields CASSLLAGGPNEQFF.

This chain uses TRBV30 with TRBJ1-3, with D unresolved. Germline V gene sequence: CDR1 GTSNPN, CDR2 SVGIG (reference sequence). This CDR3 spans 14 amino acids. V was shortened by 4 bases and J by 1 base, with 11 bases between the two germline ends. The chain's CDR3 is CAWNPRVSGNTIYF. For the CDR3, the DNA is TGTGCCTGGAACCCGAGGGTGTCTGGAAACACCATATATTTT.